The T cell receptor beta chain under discussion was sequenced for a study of shared clonotypes between healthy human individuals. As for the study in general: Serving as donors were two women and a few men, whose ages spanned 18 to 49.

Per germline, CDR1 SGHDN and CDR2 FVKESK. This CDR3 has 16 amino acids. Trimming at V came to 5 bases and at J to 3 bases, leaving 6 bases not matched to a gene. Genomic DNA for unsorted samples was obtained from about 90 million PBMCs. Assay used: immunoSEQ multiplex PCR; TCRdb lists only in-frame clones, some missing. The sample yields about 560,000 clones, around 78% seen once. The sequencing sample was made of PBMCs. The gene calls are TRBV14 and TRBJ2-7, with 14 bases fitting TRBD2. This receptor was taken from a woman aged 40 to 50 in good health. Some clones in this sample may be carry-over from other donors' samples. The CDR3 here is CASSSGLAGAHYEQYF. The CDR3 coding sequence is TGTGCCAGCAGCTCGGGACTAGCGGGAGCACACTACGAGCAGTACTTC. The full variable domain, with the rest looked up from reference TRBV14 and TRBJ2-7, is EAGVTQFPSHSVIEKGQTVTLRCDPISGHDNLYWYRRVMGKEIKFLLHFVKESKQDESGMPNNRFLAERTGGTYSTLKVQPAELEDSGVYFCASSSGLAGAHYEQYFGPGTRLTVT.